Presented here are 14 T cell receptor beta chains from one specimen sequenced in a study of blood T cell repertoires in COVID-19. Sequencing was performed with immunoSEQ multiplex PCR; in TCRdb, only in-frame clones are kept and a portion is missing. The sample holds 220,000 or so clones, 65% to 85% seen once. The specimen sequenced was PBMCs or T cells enriched from blood (not recorded which). These receptor sequences come from a woman aged 40 to 50 who had recovered from COVID-19.

The V gene is TRBV28, the J gene TRBJ2-7; the match to TRBD2 covers 13 bases. The J segment lost 6 bases and the V segment lost 6 bases, leaving 8 bases of the junction unmatched. Germline CDR1 reads MDHEN; CDR2 reads SYDVKM. This CDR3 contains 15 residues. In DNA form, the CDR3 reads TGTGCCAGCAGCGCAGGACTAGCGGGAGTTCGCGAGCAGTACTTC. Protein sequence: CASSAGLAGVREQYF. Drawing the rest from reference TRBV28 and TRBJ2-7, the complete variable domain is DVKVTQSSRYLVKRTGEKVFLECVQDMDHENMFWYRQDPGLGLRLIYFSYDVKMKEKGDIPEGYSVSREKKERFSLILESASTNQTSMYLCASSAGLAGVREQYFGPGTRLTVT.

J is TRBJ1-1 and V is TRBV11-2; maybe TRBD1 (5 bases). The CDR3 covers 13 residues. Between the trimmed V and J ends, which lost 3 bases and 11 bases, there was a span of 16 bases. The V gene's germline CDR1 is SGHAT and CDR2 FQNNGV. CDR3 in amino acids: CASSLDTLLRAFF. DNA of the CDR3: TGTGCCAGCAGCTTGGACACCCTGTTAAGGGCTTTCTTT. Full variable domain (remainder filled in from reference TRBV11-2 and TRBJ1-1): EAGVAQSPRYKIIEKRQSVAFWCNPISGHATLYWYQQILGQGPKLLIQFQNNGVVDDSQLPKDRFSAERLKGVDSTLKIQPAKLEDSAVYLCASSLDTLLRAFFGQGTRLTVV.

This chain uses TRBV7-6 with TRBJ2-1; 8 nucleotides line up with TRBD2. V was clipped by 1 base and J by 9 bases; unmatched bases: 11. CDR3 length equals 16 residues. Germline-derived CDR1 and CDR2 are SGHVS and FNYEAQ. CDR3 bases: TGTGCCAGCAGCTTAGGAAAAACGGGAGGGCCGGGTGAGCAGTTCTTC. The encoded protein is CASSLGKTGGPGEQFF.

The chain couples TRBV21-1 to TRBJ2-7; the tabulated D call, TRBD1, remains unverified against the DNA. TRBV21-1 is classified as a pseudogene. The CDR3 is 15 amino acids. CDR3 region: CASSKAGGQPYEQYV. The CDR3 nucleotides are TGTGCCAGCAGCAAAGCCGGGGGACAGCCCTACGAGCAGTACGTC.

The DNA for the CDR3 is TGCAGCGTGGACGGGAGTAACACTGAAGCTTTCTTT. Its protein product is CSVDGSNTEAFF. The rearrangement uses TRBV29-1 and TRBJ1-1; D is ambiguous. The V end was cut by 6 bases, the J end by 2 bases, with 10 bases between. The CDR3 contains 12 residues. Germline-derived CDR1 and CDR2 are SQVTM and ANQGSEA.

The chain uses TRBV7-8 and TRBJ1-5; 10 bases fit TRBD1. Germline values: CDR1 SGHVS, CDR2 FQNEAQ. The CDR3 spans 13 residues. After removal of 5 bases from V and 10 bases from J, the junction contained 5 bases not matched to a gene. The CDR3 spells CASSRQGADPQHF. The DNA of the CDR3 is TGTGCCAGCAGCCGACAGGGGGCTGATCCCCAGCATTTT.

J is TRBJ1-5 and V is TRBV5-6; no clear D. Germline CDR1 reads SGHDT; CDR2 reads YYEEEE. V lost 0 bases and J lost 7, with 11 bases in between. This CDR3 has 14 residues. CDR3 nucleotides: TGTGCCAGCAGCTTGGCCTCCGCGGGACAGCCCCAGCATTTT. Its translation is CASSLASAGQPQHF.

The chain joins TRBV2 to TRBJ2-3; D is possibly TRBD1 (5 bases). Germline lookup yields CDR1 SNHLY and CDR2 FYNNEI. The CDR3 spans 15 residues. The V and J ends lost 7 bases and 2 bases respectively, with 16 bases between them. The CDR3 nucleotides read TGTGCCAGCACTAAAGAGAGGACAACCACAGATACGCAGTATTTT. This codes for CASTKERTTTDTQYF.

The chain couples TRBV10-3 to TRBJ2-3; 7 nucleotides line up with TRBD1. The germline V gene encodes CDR1 ENHRY and CDR2 SYGVKD. Losses at the gene ends were 4 bases for V and 3 bases for J; bases not matched to a gene: 4. The CDR3 consists of 14 residues. CDR3 region: CAISGGGETDTQYF. The CDR3 DNA follows: TGTGCCATCAGTGGAGGGGGCGAAACAGATACGCAGTATTTT.

The V call is TRBV5-1, the J call TRBJ1-2; D might be TRBD1 (5 bases). V lost 0 bases to trimming and J lost 4 bases, with 13 bases between them. Germline V CDR1 and CDR2: SGHRS, YFSETQ. CDR3 length: 15 residues. CDR3 protein: CASSLGLGAIYGYTF. The CDR3 nucleotides read TGCGCCAGCAGCTTGGGACTTGGGGCCATCTATGGCTACACCTTC.

This sequence joins TRBV19 and TRBJ1-1; D may be TRBD1 (6 bases). Germline CDR1 LNHDA, CDR2 SQIVND (reference sequence). The V end lost 0 bases, the J end lost 7 bases, and 21 bases lay between the germline ends. This CDR3 contains 17 residues. CDR3 amino acids: CASSIDQAGVFSVEAFF. The CDR3 DNA follows: TGTGCCAGTAGTATAGATCAAGCAGGGGTATTTTCGGTTGAAGCTTTCTTT.

The chain combines TRBV27 with TRBJ1-5; 11 positions agree with TRBD1. Germline assignment: CDR1 MNHEY and CDR2 SMNVEV (reference sequence). Trimming at V came to 5 bases and at J to 1 base, leaving 7 bases not matched to a gene. This CDR3 is built from 17 residues. The DNA of the CDR3 is TGTGCCAGCAGTCGATACGGGACAGGGGGGAGCAATCAGCCCCAGCATTTT. Its translation: CASSRYGTGGSNQPQHF.

The CDR3 region has the DNA TGTGCCAGCAGACGGACAGGCACTTATTCACCCCTCCACTTT. It codes for CASRRTGTYSPLHF. The chain employs TRBV6-5 and TRBJ1-6, with 7 nucleotides matching TRBD1. CDR3 length equals 14 residues. Germline values: CDR1 MNHEY, CDR2 SVGAGI. Trimming at V came to 6 bases and at J to 8 bases, leaving 7 bases not matched to a gene.

The chain joins TRBV7-7 to TRBJ2-3, with 12 bases identical to TRBD2. With V trimmed by 5 bases and J by 5 bases, 8 bases remained unmatched. This CDR3 comprises 16 residues. Germline V lookup: CDR1 SSHAT, CDR2 FNYEAQ (reference sequence). CDR3 sequence reads: CASSIGLAGGGDTQYF. CDR3 coding DNA: TGTGCCAGCAGCATAGGGCTAGCGGGAGGGGGAGATACGCAGTATTTT.